The 20 T cell receptor beta chains given below trace back to one sample, sequenced in a study of blood T cells in healthy people across ages (dated by TCRdb to between 2014 and 2016). The method behind the library was 5' RACE. This sample was sequenced with an Illumina HiSeq 2500. A second PCR of about 6 to 11 cycles was performed with a sample-barcoded 5' primer and a J-beta primer mix. Clones were called with MiXCR by TCRdb after fastp trimmed the public reads at Q25, and only in-frame beta chains were retained. CDR3 protein duplicates are merged, each entry listing the most common genes and DNA. The sample includes 710,000 or so distinct CDR3 sequences, with over 20% observed a single time. Approximately 20% of the sample is taken by the ten largest. The sequenced sample was blood. The receptor set was obtained from a man aged 70 or older in good health.

In the case of this clonotype: With a much larger clone just one base away, this may be a read error. The chain is built from TRBV7-2 and TRBJ2-5; D call uncertain. The J call could be wrong; TRBJ2-7 is a better fit for the DNA end. This CDR3 is built from 11 residues. The germline V gene encodes CDR1 SGHTA and CDR2 FQGNSA. Here the CDR3 reads CASSFIYEQYF. The CDR3 coding sequence is TGTGCCAGCAGCTTCATTTACGAGCAGTACTTC.

This clonotype was found a few times. Possible read error: a much larger clone is one base away. The chain links TRBV20-1 to TRBJ2-7, with D uncertain. The DNA end is more similar to TRBJ2-5, so the J call may be wrong. Germline V gives CDR1 DFQATT, CDR2 SNEGSKA (reference sequence). The CDR3 contains 14 residues. The CDR3 loop reads CSASGFVYQETQYF. The CDR3 DNA is TGCAGTGCTAGCGGGTTCGTCTACCAAGAGACCCAGTACTTC.

The genes are TRBV4-2 and TRBJ1-3; TRBD1 aligns across 8 bases. CDR3 length: 19 amino acids. Per the germline V gene, CDR1 is LGHNA and CDR2 is YNFKEQ. Trimming at V came to 0 bases and at J to 4 bases, leaving 14 bases not matched to a gene. The chain's CDR3 is CASSQEGLPTGGFGNTIYF. CDR3 coding DNA: TGTGCCAGCAGCCAAGAAGGGCTTCCAACAGGGGGGTTCGGAAACACCATATATTTT.

The J gene is TRBJ2-7, the V gene TRBV6-2 or TRBV6-3; D may be TRBD2 (6 bases). V lost 10 bases and J 4 bases, leaving 17 bases between the germline ends. The CDR3 contains 13 residues. Germline V gene sequence: CDR1 MNHEY, CDR2 SVGEGT. The CDR3 is CATGFAGSYEQYV. CDR3 nucleotide sequence: TGTGCCACCGGTTTCGCGGGGTCTTACGAGCAGTACGTC.

Concerning this clonotype itself: A read error is possible here, since a much larger clone lies one base away. Given the absence of the conserved phenylalanine or tryptophan at the CDR3 end, a read error is likely. This sequence joins TRBV7-2 and TRBJ2-5; D perhaps matches TRBD1 (6 bases). The germline CDR1 and CDR2 sequences are SGHTA and FQGNSA. The CDR3 runs to 14 residues. The V end was cut by 4 bases, the J end by 3 bases, with 12 bases between. CDR3 nucleotides: TGTGCCAGCAGCTCAACTCGGACAGAAGAGACCCAGTACTTG. Protein product: CASSSTRTEETQYL.

This clonotype has only a few counts. The rearrangement links TRBV28 to TRBJ1-4; no reliable D call. This CDR3 comprises 14 residues. Germline-derived CDR1 and CDR2 are MDHEN and SYDVKM. V dropped 6 bases and J dropped 8 bases, with 16 bases sitting between them. The CDR3 nucleotides read TGTGCCAGCAGGGGAGGAAGAGAAAAGGAAAAACTGTTTTTT. Amino acid sequence: CASRGGREKEKLFF.

This rearrangement joins TRBV20-1 to TRBJ2-5; D is possibly TRBD1 or TRBD2 (6 bases each). The CDR3 is made up of 14 amino acids. The V end lost 0 bases, the J end lost 4 bases, and 12 bases lay between the germline ends. CDR1 DFQATT and CDR2 SNEGSKA come from the germline V gene (reference sequence). CDR3 region: CSAREVRGGETQYF. CDR3 sequence (DNA): TGCAGTGCTAGAGAGGTCAGGGGAGGAGAGACCCAGTACTTC.

This clonotype was seen more than once but under ten times. The chain recombines TRBV28 with TRBJ2-2; tentative D call: TRBD1 (6 bases). Trimming removed 5 bases from V and 3 bases from J, with 13 bases in between. This CDR3 is built from 15 residues. CDR1 and CDR2 (germline): MDHEN, SYDVKM. The CDR3 sequence: CASSTPAGDTGELFF. In DNA, the CDR3 is TGTGCCAGCAGTACCCCCGCAGGGGACACCGGGGAGCTGTTTTTT.

This clonotype was detected a few times. V gene TRBV6-6 combines with J gene TRBJ1-2, with a tentative D call TRBD1 (5 bases). CDR1 is MNHNY, CDR2 SVGAGI, per germline (reference sequence). Trimming took off 0 bases at V and 0 bases at J, with 11 bases between the two ends. This CDR3 spans 16 amino acids. CDR3 sequence reads: CASSYSSSRANYGYTF. The CDR3 DNA sequence: TGTGCCAGCAGTTACTCGTCCAGCAGGGCTAACTATGGCTACACCTTC.

In DNA, the CDR3 is TGCAGCGTCCCCCTCCGGAATCACGGGGCAGATACGCAGTATTTT. It translates to CSVPLRNHGADTQYF. The chain recombines TRBV29-1 with TRBJ2-3, with D maybe TRBD2 (5 bases). The CDR3 is made up of 15 amino acids. V gave up 6 bases and J gave up 4 bases, with 20 bases separating them. CDR1 and CDR2 from the germline V gene are SQVTM and ANQGSEA.

Only a few counts were recorded for this clonotype. CDR3 DNA: TGTGCCAGCAGTCCTCGCCCAGGCACTGAAGCTTTCTTT. Its translation is CASSPRPGTEAFF. V and J are TRBV7-2 and TRBJ1-1; no firm D call. V shed 6 bases and J shed 4 bases, with 12 bases lying between them. Germline V gene data show CDR1 as SGHTA and CDR2 as FQGNSA. This CDR3 has 13 residues.

Points on this clonotype: Its ends do not fully match the called genes, so a read error is possible. The chain uses TRBV15 and TRBJ2-1; perhaps TRBD2 as D (5 bases). Germline CDR1 reads LNHNV; CDR2 reads YYDKDF (reference sequence). The CDR3 runs to 14 residues. CDR3 in amino acids: CTTSREPSSDEQFF. The CDR3 DNA is TGTACCACCAGCAGAGAACCTAGCTCCGATGAGCAGTTCTTC.

This clonotype was detected many times. The chain has TRBV29-1 and TRBJ2-1; D is undetermined. In germline, CDR1 is SQVTM, CDR2 ANQGSEA. This CDR3 is built from 11 residues. V dropped 5 bases and J dropped 4 bases, with 6 bases sitting between them. This chain's CDR3 is CSVLPYNEQFF. The CDR3 DNA follows: TGCAGCGTTCTCCCTTACAATGAGCAGTTCTTC.

The CDR3 coding sequence is TGTGCTAGTGGTCCCGGGACACAGGGAACTAATGAAAAACTGTTTTTT. Translated: CASGPGTQGTNEKLFF. The genes are TRBV12-5 and TRBJ1-4, with D possibly matching TRBD1 (6 bases). Trimming shortened V by 5 bases and J by 1 base, and 14 bases separated the two germline ends. The length of the CDR3 is 16 residues. Germline values: CDR1 LGHNT, CDR2 FRNRAP.

There are a few counts of this clonotype. V usage is TRBV5-1 and J usage is TRBJ1-2, with 7 bases that match TRBD1. Germline CDR1 reads SGHRS; CDR2 reads YFSETQ. CDR3 length: 14 residues. Trimming took 2 bases from V and 7 from J; bases not matched to a gene: 8. CDR3: CASSFSRDSSGYTF. For the CDR3, the DNA is TGCGCCAGCAGCTTCAGCCGGGACAGCTCTGGCTACACCTTC.

This clonotype was detected only a few times. The CDR3 loop reads CASSFGVMSSYNEQFF. The CDR3 bases are TGTGCCAGCAGCTTTGGCGTCATGAGCTCCTACAATGAGCAGTTCTTC. V and J are TRBV5-6 and TRBJ2-1; D unresolved. CDR1 is SGHDT and CDR2 is YYEEEE in the germline V gene. V was trimmed by 2 bases and J by 0 bases, leaving 12 bases between them. This CDR3 contains 16 residues.

The chain combines TRBV10-3 with TRBJ2-6; the match to TRBD2 covers 7 bases. The V segment lost 9 bases and the J segment 3 bases; nucleotides outside the gene matches: 8. Germline lookup yields CDR1 ENHRY and CDR2 SYGVKD. CDR3 length equals 15 residues. CDR3 loop: CAIGGEGSGANVLTF. DNA of the CDR3: TGTGCCATTGGGGGGGAAGGAAGTGGGGCCAACGTCCTGACTTTC.

The chain carries TRBV20-1 and TRBJ2-1, with a weak D call TRBD2 (5 bases). Trimming took 5 bases from V and 7 from J, leaving 15 bases between them. The CDR3 has 13 residues. Germline loops: CDR1 DFQATT, CDR2 SNEGSKA (reference sequence). The DNA for the CDR3 is TGCAGTGCTCCAGCTAGCACAAGGAATGAGCAGTTCTTC. Its translation is CSAPASTRNEQFF.

This clonotype was picked up many times. This chain connects TRBV20-1 to TRBJ2-2, with D hard to call. From germline, CDR1 is DFQATT and CDR2 SNEGSKA (reference sequence). V lost 0 bases and J 7 bases, leaving 15 bases between the germline ends. This CDR3 contains 15 residues. The DNA for the CDR3 is TGCAGTGCTAGAGATCTTCGAGGAAATAGCGGGGAGCTGTTTTTT. Translation gives CSARDLRGNSGELFF.

Only a few counts were recorded for this clonotype. This sequence joins TRBV24-1 and TRBJ2-1, with D tentatively TRBD2 (5 bases). Trimming shortened V by 4 bases and J by 0 bases, and 12 bases separated the two germline ends. This CDR3 spans 16 amino acids. Germline CDR1 and CDR2: KGHDR and SFDVKD. CDR3 in amino acids: CATSDPRESSYNEQFF. The DNA of the CDR3 is TGTGCCACCAGTGACCCAAGGGAGAGCTCCTACAATGAGCAGTTCTTC.